The entry below gives a single T cell receptor beta chain sequence along with its context. Naive CD8 cells lacked CD45RO and underwent positive selection for CCR7, leaving out terminally differentiated effector memory CD45RA+ cells. CDR3 length equals 18 residues. The germline V gene encodes CDR1 MNHNS and CDR2 SASEGT. Trimming at V came to 4 bases and at J to 4 bases, leaving 14 bases not matched to a gene. The table came from immunoSEQ multiplex PCR; TCRdb's copy has only in-frame clones and leaves some out. The sample holds roughly 590,000 clones, around 95% seen once. These data come from a study of shared clonotypes between healthy human individuals.

This TCR came from a woman in her twenties or thirties in good health. The rearrangement links TRBV6-1 to TRBJ2-3; 10 positions agree with TRBD2. Source material: naive CD8+ T cells sorted from blood. The CDR3 region has the DNA TGTGCCAGCAGTGTAGCGGCTAGCGGGAGAGGGGGACCAGATACGCAGTATTTT. Its translation: CASSVAASGRGGPDTQYF.